This T cell receptor (beta chain) was found in a study of T cell clones after liver transplantation. Overall study context: Immunosuppression withdrawal was tried within 2 years after liver transplantation in this trial. Tolerance: complete withdrawal held at least one year, liver enzymes staying within twice normal. Blood was drawn pre-transplant, before withdrawal, and after full or failed withdrawal. Findings of the study overall: Rather than being deleted, graft donor-reactive T cells may have moved into the graft.

Comments on this clone: Antigen: not known.

V lost 5 bases, J lost 4 bases, and 8 bases stayed unmatched. Germline V gene data show CDR1 as MNHEY and CDR2 as SMNVEV (reference sequence). The CDR3 sequence is 15 residues long. Sequencing used immunoSEQ multiplex PCR; TCRdb keeps in-frame clones, though not all of them. This table has tens of thousands of clones, 60% to 80% appearing once. This TCR was sampled from a human patient who received a liver transplant. A subset of T cells may come from the graft donor. The source was CD4+ T cells from blood, collected at the 22-month timepoint. The chain has TRBV27 and TRBJ1-2, with 9 positions matching TRBD1. The CDR3 bases are TGTGCCAGCAGTCTAACAGGGGGCCCTGGCTATGGCTACACCTTC. Its translation: CASSLTGGPGYGYTF.